The 26 T cell receptor beta chains reported below all come from one sample, sequenced in a study of blood T cell repertoires in COVID-19. Measured with immunoSEQ multiplex PCR; TCRdb has only the in-frame clones, and not every one. The table includes more than 25,000 clones, around 90% detected once. The sequencing sample was made of peripheral blood. All receptors derive from a man aged 55 to 70 with active COVID-19.

This rearrangement joins TRBV29-1 to TRBJ2-1; D perhaps matches TRBD1 (9 bases). In germline, CDR1 is SQVTM, CDR2 ANQGSEA. V was pared by 4 bases and J by 7 bases, with 23 bases between. The CDR3 spans 16 residues. The CDR3 region is CSVVPYTGGGGNEQFF. CDR3 nucleotides: TGCAGCGTTGTTCCCTACACAGGGGGCGGGGGGAATGAGCAGTTCTTC.

The chain uses TRBV4-1 and TRBJ2-7; 9 nucleotides agree with TRBD1. J lost 2 bases, V lost 6 bases, and 5 bases had no gene match. The CDR3 consists of 14 residues. Germline CDR1 is MGHRA and CDR2 is YSYEKL. CDR3 sequence reads: CASRMGTGTYEQYF. Written as DNA, the CDR3 is TGCGCCAGCAGAATGGGGACAGGGACCTACGAGCAGTACTTC.

This sequence joins TRBV11-3 and TRBJ2-5; the match to TRBD2 covers 8 bases. The junction had 10 bases not matched to a gene; V was cut back by 5 bases and J by 5 bases. The CDR3 extends over 15 amino acids. Germline values: CDR1 SGHNT, CDR2 YENEEA. CDR3 nucleotides: TGTGCCAGCAGCCGAAGCGGGGGTTGGGAGGAGACCCAGTACTTC. Its protein product is CASSRSGGWEETQYF.

The chain is built from TRBV28 and TRBJ2-6; the D is unclear. From germline, CDR1 is MDHEN and CDR2 SYDVKM. The CDR3 totals 15 residues. V shed 2 bases and J shed 2 bases, with 7 bases lying between them. CDR3 coding DNA: TGTGCCAGCAGTTTACCCGCGGCTGGGGCCAACGTCCTGACTTTC. Its translation: CASSLPAAGANVLTF. Full variable domain (rest looked up from reference TRBV28 and TRBJ2-6): DVKVTQSSRYLVKRTGEKVFLECVQDMDHENMFWYRQDPGLGLRLIYFSYDVKMKEKGDIPEGYSVSREKKERFSLILESASTNQTSMYLCASSLPAAGANVLTFGAGSRLTVL.

The chain combines TRBV6-5 with TRBJ1-2; 10 positions match TRBD1. Per germline, CDR1 MNHEY and CDR2 SVGAGI. With 5 bases clipped from V and 8 bases from J, the junction kept 8 bases outside the gene matches. The CDR3 extends over 14 amino acids. CDR3 coding DNA: TGTGCCAGCAGTCCGGGGGACAGGGGTGGCGGCTACACCTTC. Translation: CASSPGDRGGGYTF.

This sequence joins TRBV19 and TRBJ1-4; D uncertain. The V gene lost 3 bases and the J gene lost 8 bases, with 13 bases spanning the gap. Germline V CDR1 and CDR2: LNHDA, SQIVND (reference sequence). The CDR3 length is 14 residues. The CDR3 DNA follows: TGTGCCAGTAGTATTCGGGTTAGTGGGGAAAAACTGTTTTTT. Its translation: CASSIRVSGEKLFF.

The chain joins TRBV3-1 (or the pseudogene TRBV3-2) to TRBJ2-1, with 9 bases lining up with TRBD2. The CDR3 has 14 residues. Germline V gives CDR1 LGHDT, CDR2 YNNKEL (reference sequence). Losses at the gene ends were 5 bases for V and 7 bases for J; bases not matched to a gene: 6. The CDR3 nucleotides read TGTGCCAGCAGCGGCGCGGGGGGGCCTAATGAGCAGTTCTTC. The encoded protein is CASSGAGGPNEQFF.

This chain uses TRBV3-1 (or the pseudogene TRBV3-2) with TRBJ2-2, with TRBD1 matching over 10 bases. The V gene end was trimmed by 4 bases and the J gene end by 2 bases; junction bases not matched to a gene: 1. The CDR3 has 15 amino acids. The germline V gene encodes CDR1 LGHDT and CDR2 YNNKEL (reference sequence). Here the CDR3 reads CASSRQGANTGELFF. CDR3 in DNA: TGTGCCAGCAGCCGACAGGGGGCTAACACCGGGGAGCTGTTTTTT.

This clone was recorded a few times. This sequence joins TRBV7-9 and TRBJ1-6; 8 nucleotides align to TRBD1. CDR1 is SEHNR, CDR2 FQNEAQ, per germline (reference sequence). Unmatched junction bases numbered 10, after V lost 5 bases and J lost 10 bases. The CDR3 is 15 amino acids. The CDR3 sequence is CASSPQTGERSPLHF. CDR3 bases: TGTGCCAGCAGCCCGCAGACAGGGGAGAGGTCACCCCTCCACTTT.

This chain connects TRBV10-1 to TRBJ2-1; a weak D match, TRBD2 (5 bases). The length of the CDR3 is 16 residues. Germline CDR1 reads WNHNN; CDR2 reads SYGVQD (reference sequence). Between the trimmed V and J ends, which lost 0 bases and 0 bases, there was a span of 9 bases. Written as DNA, the CDR3 is TGCGCCAGCAGTGAGTCCCTGGCGGGCTCCTACAATGAGCAGTTCTTC. Translating it yields CASSESLAGSYNEQFF.

V and J are TRBV7-3 and TRBJ1-2, with 11 positions matching TRBD1. In germline, CDR1 is SGHTA, CDR2 FQGTGA. The CDR3 loop spans 16 amino acids. The V and J ends lost 1 base and 8 bases, in that order; junction bases with no gene match: 9. CDR3 protein: CASSLNPMGQGDGYTF. CDR3 in DNA: TGTGCCAGCAGCTTAAACCCCATGGGACAGGGGGACGGCTACACCTTC.

This clone was observed a few times. The gene calls are TRBV19 and TRBJ2-1, with D unresolved. This CDR3 has 14 amino acids. The germline V and J ends were trimmed by 6 bases and 8 bases, with 17 bases remaining between them. Per germline, CDR1 LNHDA and CDR2 SQIVND (reference sequence). CDR3 sequence: CASSLLSRSDEQFF. CDR3 nucleotides: TGTGCCAGTAGCCTACTCTCTCGGTCGGATGAGCAGTTCTTC.

The chain employs TRBV2 and TRBJ1-4, with TRBD1 matching over 7 bases. The germline CDR1 and CDR2 sequences are SNHLY and FYNNEI. The CDR3 spans 13 residues. Trimming cost V 7 bases and J 5 bases; bases outside gene matches: 4. The chain's CDR3 is CASTRDRNEKLFF. CDR3 coding DNA: TGTGCCAGCACCCGGGACAGAAATGAAAAACTGTTTTTT.

The V and J genes are TRBV10-3 and TRBJ2-5, with TRBD2 as a possible D gene (5 bases). This CDR3 region has 13 residues. The germline CDR1 and CDR2 sequences are ENHRY and SYGVKD. The germline V and J ends were trimmed by 10 bases and 2 bases, with 14 bases remaining between them. Here the CDR3 reads CATTRGHQETQYF. CDR3 nucleotide sequence: TGTGCCACCACACGAGGGCATCAAGAGACCCAGTACTTC.

V and J are TRBV23-1 and TRBJ2-3, with 14 bases that match TRBD2. TRBV23-1 is marked as an open reading frame, function uncertain. This CDR3 is built from 16 residues. V lost 4 bases to trimming and J lost 5 bases; unmatched junction nucleotides: 5. CDR3 coding DNA: TGCGCCAGCAGTCCCCGGACTAGCGGGGGGATAGATACGCAGTATTTT. It codes for CASSPRTSGGIDTQYF.

The chain joins TRBV15 to TRBJ1-5; D might be TRBD1 (5 bases). Germline V gene data show CDR1 as LNHNV and CDR2 as YYDKDF (reference sequence). The CDR3 has 14 amino acids. V lost 1 base and J 2 bases, leaving 6 bases between the germline ends. The CDR3 nucleotides are TGTGCCACCAGCAGAGTGGGGCGCAATCAGCCCCAGCATTTT. Protein sequence: CATSRVGRNQPQHF.

This rearrangement joins TRBV5-8 to TRBJ1-2, with 9 positions matching TRBD1. CDR3 length: 14 residues. Germline values: CDR1 SGHTS, CDR2 YDEGEE. Losses at the gene ends were 3 bases for V and 6 bases for J; bases not matched to a gene: 6. The CDR3 DNA is TGTGCCAGCAGCTCGCTACAGGGGGCTGATGGCTACACCTTC. This encodes CASSSLQGADGYTF. Full variable domain (missing parts from reference TRBV5-8 and TRBJ1-2): EAGVTQSPTHLIKTRGQQATLRCSPISGHTSVYWYQQALGLGLQFLLWYDEGEERNRGNFPPRFSGRQFPNYSSELNVNALELEDSALYLCASSSLQGADGYTFGSGTRLTVV.

The chain combines TRBV25-1 with TRBJ1-4; TRBD1 matches 9 bases. The junction had 3 bases not matched to a gene; V was cut back by 8 bases and J by 8 bases. Germline V gives CDR1 MGHDK, CDR2 SYGVNS. The CDR3 runs to 12 residues. This CDR3 is CASGTGYEKLFF. The CDR3 DNA reads as TGTGCCAGCGGGACAGGGTACGAAAAACTGTTTTTT.

The V call is TRBV13, the J call TRBJ1-6; D is unresolved. This CDR3 spans 13 amino acids. The germline V gene has CDR1 PRHDT and CDR2 FYEKMQ (reference sequence). The germline V and J ends were trimmed by 1 base and 10 bases, with 8 bases remaining between them. The CDR3: CASSLAGGSPLHF. The DNA of the CDR3 is TGTGCCAGCAGCTTAGCAGGAGGATCACCCCTCCACTTT.

The V and J genes are TRBV7-9 and TRBJ2-5; 10 bases align to TRBD1. Germline V CDR1 and CDR2: SEHNR, FQNEAQ (reference sequence). The CDR3 consists of 15 residues. Germline trimming cut 5 bases from V and 4 bases from J; bases unmatched to any gene: 7. CDR3 loop: CASSPTGGARETQYF. DNA of the CDR3: TGTGCCAGCAGCCCGACAGGGGGCGCGAGAGAGACCCAGTACTTC.

The chain joins TRBV5-1 to TRBJ1-1, with 8 bases fitting TRBD1. CDR1 and CDR2 from the germline V gene are SGHRS and YFSETQ. Trimming took 0 bases from V and 0 from J; bases not matched to a gene: 1. This CDR3 is 15 amino acids long. The CDR3 sequence is CASSLGTGLNTEAFF. The CDR3 nucleotides are TGCGCCAGCAGCTTGGGGACAGGGTTGAACACTGAAGCTTTCTTT.

V gene TRBV6-6 combines with J gene TRBJ2-7; 12 bases line up with TRBD2. Germline V CDR1 and CDR2: MNHNY, SVGAGI (reference sequence). The CDR3 runs 14 residues. After removal of 4 bases from V and 5 bases from J, the junction contained 3 bases not matched to a gene. Here the CDR3 reads CASSSSGGANEQYF. As DNA, the CDR3 is TGTGCCAGCAGTTCTAGCGGGGGGGCCAACGAGCAGTACTTC.

This chain links TRBV7-8 with TRBJ1-1, with no clear D. The germline V gene encodes CDR1 SGHVS and CDR2 FQNEAQ. The V gene lost 2 bases and the J gene lost 1 base, with 5 bases spanning the gap. This CDR3 has 13 residues. The CDR3 region is CASSLFQNTEAFF. Here the CDR3 DNA reads TGTGCCAGCAGCTTATTTCAGAACACTGAAGCTTTCTTT.

The chain employs TRBV5-1 and TRBJ2-5; a possible D gene is TRBD2 (7 bases). The CDR3 runs to 14 residues. V was shortened by 7 bases and J by 5 bases, with 18 bases between the two germline ends. Per the germline V gene, CDR1 is SGHRS and CDR2 is YFSETQ. CDR3 loop: CASADLGGLETQYF. The CDR3 DNA is TGCGCCAGCGCCGACTTGGGGGGGCTGGAGACCCAGTACTTC.

This sequence joins TRBV18 and TRBJ1-4; TRBD1 matches 10 bases. CDR3 length equals 18 residues. CDR1 is KGHSH and CDR2 is LQKENI in the germline V gene. The J segment lost 0 bases and the V segment lost 4 bases, leaving 8 bases of the junction unmatched. The DNA for the CDR3 is TGTGCCAGCTCACAGATCGGACAGGGGGGAACAACTAATGAAAAACTGTTTTTT. Protein product: CASSQIGQGGTTNEKLFF. The variable domain in full, completed from reference TRBV18 and TRBJ1-4, reads NAGVMQNPRHLVRRRGQEARLRCSPMKGHSHVYWYRQLPEEGLKFMVYLQKENIIDESGMPKERFSAEFPKEGPSILRIQQVVRGDSAAYFCASSQIGQGGTTNEKLFFGSGTQLSVL.

CDR3 DNA sequence: TGCGCCAGCAGCCCCGGGACAGGGGGCTCCGAGCAGTACTTC. This encodes CASSPGTGGSEQYF. The chain employs TRBV10-1 and TRBJ2-7, with 12 bases matching TRBD1. Germline CDR1 is WNHNN and CDR2 is SYGVQD (reference sequence). The CDR3 spans 14 residues. J lost 6 bases, V lost 6 bases, and 6 bases had no gene match.